The text below deals with one T cell receptor beta chain. No antigen is known for it. No quality values exist for individual bases; no much larger clone is one base distant. The intended sense of this specimen's treatment or condition label: roughly ten-day PBMC culture with coronavirus spike peptide pools or control peptides (ViraFEST assay). CD4+ T cells from unexposed donors were collected before the COVID-19 pandemic (2011-2018). The study used the ViraFEST assay, which expanded antigen-specific T cells with peptide pools and then identified expanded clonotypes by TCR sequencing. Each well held roughly 2 million PBMCs cultured in IMDM containing around 5% human AB serum and around 10 IU/ml IL-2, with 10 ug/ml peptide pools added. On days 3 and 7, half of the culture medium was replaced with fresh IL-2-containing medium. After 10 days of culture, CD4+ T cells were isolated by negative selection using the EasySep CD4+ T cell isolation kit. Unexposed donor CD4+ T cells were tested for reactivity to SARS-CoV-2 S and N and four common cold coronavirus spike pools, as cell number allowed. Ficoll-Paque Plus gradient centrifugation was used to isolate PBMCs from whole blood, and the isolated PBMCs were then either used fresh or cryopreserved at -140C. In general, triplicate wells were set up for every culture condition. Leukapheresis product for the unexposed donors was bought commercially.

CDR1 KGHDR and CDR2 SFDVKD are derived from the germline V gene. Between the V and J ends, shortened by 7 bases and 3 bases respectively, the junction contains 17 bases. The CDR3 sequence holds 15 residues, the cysteine and phenylalanine included. Only the CDR3 portion is preserved as DNA: 45 bases, with reading frame beginning at the first base. Library preparation was by PCR. DNA from cultured CD4+ T cells was subjected to TCR sequencing with the Oncomine TCR Beta short-read assay at the Johns Hopkins FTIC core. The QIAamp micro DNA kit was used to extract genomic DNA from the cultured CD4+ T cells. Oncomine TCR Beta libraries made from cultured CD4+ T cells were pooled using unique dual indexes and sequenced on an Illumina iSeq 100. The paper's processing steps were these. Non-productive sequences were filtered out, and CDR3s that did not start with C, did not end with F or W, or were shorter than 7 amino acids were discarded. The MANAFEST web application identified antigen-specific clonotypes by comparing peptide-stimulated wells against reference wells and other culture wells. An FDR below 0.05, an odds ratio above 5, and a productive frequency above 0.1% in at least two of three replicate wells were required for clones to be considered positive. Clonotypes that were significantly expanded in both SARS-CoV-2 spike wells and at least one common cold coronavirus spike condition were defined as cross-reactive. Using R version 3.6.1, CDR3 homology was evaluated through Levenshtein distances (stringdist) along with unrooted phylogenetic trees (ape). Using fastp at Q25 and MiXCR, TCRdb reprocessed the public reads and kept productive beta chains. Every distinct CDR3 protein forms one entry, paired with its most common genes and DNA. These V and J calls derive from TCRdb rather than the authors' analysis. The table for this sample lists some 4,400 distinct CDR3 sequences; 45% to 70% of them were counted only once. Together, the top ten hold approximately 44% of the sample.

This specimen belongs to a study of vaccination and CD4 T cells after COVID-19 (dated by TCRdb to 2021 to 2024). At the level of the whole study: The convalescent cohort comprised six males and four females, including two Hispanic individuals, seven Caucasians, two Asians and one multiracial person. Post-COVID blood samples were collected from convalescent patients a median of approximately 93 days after diagnosis, with a range of about 35 to 170 days. Overlapping spike peptide pools from SARS-CoV-2 and from the common cold coronaviruses HCoV-NL63, HCoV-OC43 and HCoV-229E were used as culture stimuli. In an earlier paper using these donors, memory CD4+ T cell crossreactivity between SARS-CoV-2 and common cold coronavirus spike proteins was assessed at the TCR clonotype level. In control cultures, a CEFX viral epitope pool was used as positive control, an HIV-1 Nef peptide pool was used as negative control, or no peptide was added. The time from the second vaccine dose to post-vaccine blood sampling had a median of roughly 79 days and ranged from about 12 to 250 days. Participants received two doses of either the Pfizer-BioNTech BNT162b2 vaccine (n=8) or the Moderna mRNA-1273 vaccine (n=2). The spike-specific CD4+ TCR repertoire was compared before and after mRNA vaccination in 10 to 11 COVID-19 convalescent patients and a handful of infection-naive healthy vaccine recipients. The study at large found these results: Although the median number of SARS-CoV-2-reactive clonotypes went up from roughly 20 after infection to around 40 after vaccination, the increase was not significant. In convalescent patients, a median around 86% of post-vaccine SARS-CoV-2-reactive clones were detected only after vaccination, suggesting vaccine-specific priming. The number of convalescent patients in the study was relatively small, and the study did not examine early timepoints following natural infection. Of the vaccine-specific clones found in convalescent patients, nearly all (304 of 307) were mono-reactive for SARS-CoV-2 spike instead of being cross-reactive with common cold coronaviruses.

The chain employs TRBV24-1 and TRBJ2-5, with the identity of the D gene unclear. Sample: CD4+ T cells from blood, cultured in vitro. This TCR derives from a human donor in good health. The DNA sequence is TGTGCCACCAGCGATACCAAGGATACTAAAGAGACCCAGTACTTC. Its protein is CATSDTKDTKETQYF.